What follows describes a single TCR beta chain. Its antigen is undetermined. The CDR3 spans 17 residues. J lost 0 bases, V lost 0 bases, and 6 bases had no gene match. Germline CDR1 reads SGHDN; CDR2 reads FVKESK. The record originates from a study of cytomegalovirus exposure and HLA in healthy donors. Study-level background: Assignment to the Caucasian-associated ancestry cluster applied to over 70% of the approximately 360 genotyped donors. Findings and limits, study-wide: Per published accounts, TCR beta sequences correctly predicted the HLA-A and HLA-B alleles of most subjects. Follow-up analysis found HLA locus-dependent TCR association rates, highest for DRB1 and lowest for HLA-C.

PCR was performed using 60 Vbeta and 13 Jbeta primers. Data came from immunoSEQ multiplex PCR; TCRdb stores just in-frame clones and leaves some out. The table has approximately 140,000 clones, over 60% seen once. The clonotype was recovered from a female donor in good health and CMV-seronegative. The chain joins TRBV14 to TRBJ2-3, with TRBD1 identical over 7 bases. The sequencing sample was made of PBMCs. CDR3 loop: CASSQDRGTASTDTQYF. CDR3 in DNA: TGTGCCAGCAGCCAAGATCGAGGGACAGCTAGCACAGATACGCAGTATTTT.